This TCR beta chain comes out of a study of T-cell memory formation after mild COVID-19. Whole-study results and caveats: Of the contracting clones, CD4+ ones lay mainly in CM and EM, and CD8+ ones in EMRA. The study found balanced CD4/CD8 in clones contracting day 15 to 85 and a CD4+ lean in later expanders.

From the 5' RACE reads, TCRdb called clonotypes with MiXCR, one entry per CDR3 protein. The sample lists about 180,000 distinct CDR3 sequences; approximately 16% were seen once. The ends were cut back, 8 bases at V and 8 bases at J, with 15 bases in the middle. This CDR3 is built from 11 residues. CDR1 and CDR2 from the germline V gene are SQVTM and ANQGSEA. Remarks on this clonotype: Its cognate antigen is unknown.

The receptor's source is an adult woman who had mild COVID-19 (a few samples of this study predate the infection). Cell type and time point are not known. This chain links TRBV29-1 with TRBJ1-1; D gene unclear. Sequencing was carried out using PBMCs or a T cell subset sorted from them (not recorded which). The CDR3 protein is CSSVMVGEAFF. The CDR3 nucleotides read TGCAGCTCAGTAATGGTGGGAGAAGCTTTCTTT.